This T cell receptor (beta chain) was identified in a study of beta chain features in type 1 diabetes. For the study at large: Across all samples, about 100 million sorted cells were examined.

The CDR3 covers 15 residues. Deletions cut 4 bases from V and 0 bases from J, with 11 bases between. The germline gives CDR1 SGDLS, CDR2 YYNGEE. The study's findings and limits: Patients with Type 1 diabetes showed moderately but significantly shorter TCRB CDR3s in all four CD4+ subsets. VDJ junctions in type 1 diabetes patients carried more deletions and fewer insertions.

As to this clone: What it binds is not known.

cDNA synthesis used the whole RNA isolate, giving expressed TCRB sequences. Some clones are missing from TCRdb's copy, which holds only in-frame ones; the method was immunoSEQ multiplex PCR. Altogether 850,000 to 900,000 clones are present, about a sixth being singletons, with the ten largest covering around 0.02%. The TCR was taken from a woman younger than 35 in good health. The gene calls are TRBV9 and TRBJ1-3; possibly TRBD1 for D (6 bases). What was sequenced was naive CD4+ T cells from blood. The CDR3, as DNA: TGTGCCAGCAGCACAACAGGGAACTCTGGAAACACCATATATTTT. This gives the protein CASSTTGNSGNTIYF.